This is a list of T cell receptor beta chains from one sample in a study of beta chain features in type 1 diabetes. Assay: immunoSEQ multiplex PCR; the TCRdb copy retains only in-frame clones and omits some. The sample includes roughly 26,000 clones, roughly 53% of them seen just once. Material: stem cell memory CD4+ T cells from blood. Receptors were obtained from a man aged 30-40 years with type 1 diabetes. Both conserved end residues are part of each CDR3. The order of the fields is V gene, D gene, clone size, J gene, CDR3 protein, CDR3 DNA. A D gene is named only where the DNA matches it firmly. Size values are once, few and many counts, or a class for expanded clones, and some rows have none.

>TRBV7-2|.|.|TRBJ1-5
CASSLDQNQPQHF
TGTGCCAGCAGCTTAGATCAGAATCAGCCCCAGCATTTT
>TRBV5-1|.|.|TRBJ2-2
CASSLQVGGATGELFF
TGCGCCAGCAGCTTGCAGGTCGGAGGGGCCACCGGGGAGCTGTTTTTT
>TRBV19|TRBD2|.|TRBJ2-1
CASSNGLAVDEQFF
TGTGCCAGTAGTAACGGACTAGCGGTCGATGAGCAGTTCTTC
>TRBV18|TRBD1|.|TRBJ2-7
CASRRDSYYEQYF
TGTGCCAGCCGCAGGGACAGCTACTACGAGCAGTACTTC
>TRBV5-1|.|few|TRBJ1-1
CASSYRTDTEAFF
TGCGCCAGCAGTTACCGAACGGACACTGAAGCTTTCTTT
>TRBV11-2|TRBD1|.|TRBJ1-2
CASSARPGTGGMDGYTF
TGTGCCAGCAGCGCCCGTCCCGGGACAGGGGGCATGGATGGCTACACCTTC
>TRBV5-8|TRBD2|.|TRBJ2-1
CASSLGAGNHNEQFF
TGTGCCAGCAGCTTGGGAGCGGGAAACCACAATGAGCAGTTCTTC
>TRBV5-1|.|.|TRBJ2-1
CASSLVAEAYNEQFF
TGCGCCAGCAGCTTGGTCGCGGAAGCCTACAATGAGCAGTTCTTC
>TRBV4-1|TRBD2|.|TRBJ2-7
CASSQGIAGLYEQYF
TGCGCCAGCAGCCAAGGGATAGCGGGCTTGTACGAGCAGTACTTC
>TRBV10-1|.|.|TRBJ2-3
CASSEPDTYTDTQYF
TGCGCCAGCAGTGAGCCGGACACTTACACAGATACGCAGTATTTT
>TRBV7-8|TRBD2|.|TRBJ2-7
CASSFSGRAYEQYF
TGTGCCAGCAGCTTTAGCGGGAGGGCCTACGAGCAGTACTTC
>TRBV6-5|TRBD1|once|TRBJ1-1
CASSSRGFPMNTEAFF
TGTGCCAGCAGTTCCAGGGGGTTCCCCATGAACACTGAAGCTTTCTTT
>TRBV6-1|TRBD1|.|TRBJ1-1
CASRETGSSTEAFF
TGTGCCAGCAGAGAGACAGGGAGTTCCACTGAAGCTTTCTTT
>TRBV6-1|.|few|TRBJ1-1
CASRPGRGEAFF
TGTGCCAGCAGGCCAGGGCGGGGTGAAGCTTTCTTT
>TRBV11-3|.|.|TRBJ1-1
CASSFNLNTEAFF
TGTGCCAGCAGCTTTAATTTGAACACTGAAGCTTTCTTT
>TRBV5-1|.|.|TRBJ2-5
CASSLASKQETQYF
TGCGCCAGCAGCTTGGCTAGTAAGCAAGAGACCCAGTACTTC
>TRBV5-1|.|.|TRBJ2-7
CASSLADSGAYEQYF
TGCGCCAGCAGCTTGGCGGACAGCGGGGCCTACGAGCAGTACTTC
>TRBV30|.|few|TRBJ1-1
CATQGNTEAFF
TGTGCCACTCAGGGGAACACTGAAGCTTTCTTT
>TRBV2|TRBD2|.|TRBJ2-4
CASSILAGAKNIQYF
TGTGCCAGCAGCATACTAGCGGGAGCCAAAAACATTCAGTACTTC
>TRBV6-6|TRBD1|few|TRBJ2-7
CASRLGTGGFYEQYF
TGTGCCAGCAGACTCGGGACAGGGGGATTCTACGAGCAGTACTTC
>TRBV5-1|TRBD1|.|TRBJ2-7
CASSSGQVYEQYF
TGCGCCAGCAGCTCCGGACAGGTCTACGAGCAGTACTTC
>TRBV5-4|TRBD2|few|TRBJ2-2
CASSVAPPRLAGANTGELFF
TGTGCCAGCAGCGTGGCCCCCCCGAGACTAGCGGGGGCGAACACCGGGGAGCTGTTTTTT
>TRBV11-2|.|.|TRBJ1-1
CASTPRAGDTEAFF
TGTGCCAGTACCCCCAGGGCTGGCGACACTGAAGCTTTCTTT
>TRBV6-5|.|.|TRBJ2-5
CASSYSATQETQYF
TGTGCCAGCAGTTACTCGGCAACCCAAGAGACCCAGTACTTC
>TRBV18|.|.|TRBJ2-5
CASSPPGGRETQYF
TGTGCCAGCTCACCACCAGGAGGGCGGGAGACCCAGTACTTC
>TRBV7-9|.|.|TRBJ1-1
CASSLDRQEAFF
TGTGCCAGCAGCTTAGATAGACAGGAAGCTTTCTTT
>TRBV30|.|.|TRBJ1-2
CASLGGTSNYGYTF
TGTGCCTCCCTAGGGGGAACCTCTAACTATGGCTACACCTTC
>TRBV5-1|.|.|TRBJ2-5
CASSPAPGIQETQYF
TGCGCCAGCAGCCCCGCCCCAGGGATTCAAGAGACCCAGTACTTC
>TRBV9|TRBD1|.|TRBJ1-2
CASSIDRGDYGYTF
TGTGCCAGCAGCATTGACAGGGGCGACTATGGCTACACCTTC
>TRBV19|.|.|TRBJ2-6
CASSVPGIGANVLTF
TGTGCCAGTAGTGTCCCAGGGATTGGGGCCAACGTCCTGACTTTC
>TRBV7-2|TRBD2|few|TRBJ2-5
CASSLASTSVEETQYF
TGTGCCAGCAGCTTAGCTTCGACTAGCGTTGAAGAGACCCAGTACTTC
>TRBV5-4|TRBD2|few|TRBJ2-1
CASSLNGGAVNEQFF
TGTGCCAGCAGCTTGAACGGGGGGGCCGTAAATGAGCAGTTCTTC
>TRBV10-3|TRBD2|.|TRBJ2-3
CAISDLGASGRDTQYF
TGTGCCATCAGTGACCTTGGGGCTAGCGGGAGGGATACGCAGTATTTT
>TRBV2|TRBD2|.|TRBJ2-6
CASSAPGLEAGANVLTF
TGTGCCAGCAGTGCTCCGGGACTAGAAGCTGGGGCCAACGTCCTGACTTTC
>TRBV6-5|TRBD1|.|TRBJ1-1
CASRWTGTTEAFF
TGTGCCAGCAGGTGGACAGGGACTACTGAAGCTTTCTTT
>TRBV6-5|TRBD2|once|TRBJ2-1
CASSLPASGIRNEQFF
TGTGCCAGCAGTTTGCCGGCTAGCGGGATCAGGAATGAGCAGTTCTTC
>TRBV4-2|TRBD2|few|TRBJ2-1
CASSGRLAGGRYNEQFF
TGTGCCAGCAGCGGACGACTAGCGGGAGGCCGCTACAATGAGCAGTTCTTC
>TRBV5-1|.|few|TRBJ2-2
CASSLLFGPTGENTGELFF
TGCGCCAGCAGCTTGTTGTTTGGGCCGACGGGGGAAAACACCGGGGAGCTGTTTTTT
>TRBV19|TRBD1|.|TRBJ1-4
CASSGQGYEKLFF
TGTGCCAGTAGTGGACAGGGTTATGAAAAACTGTTTTTT
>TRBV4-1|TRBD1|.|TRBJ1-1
CASSPLGTGPEAFF
TGCGCCAGCAGCCCTCTGGGGACAGGGCCTGAAGCTTTCTTT
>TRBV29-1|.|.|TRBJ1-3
CSASPDWGIGNTIYF
TGCAGCGCCTCCCCCGACTGGGGCATCGGAAACACCATATATTTT
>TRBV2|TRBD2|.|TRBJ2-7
CASRLLAGGPYEQYF
TGTGCCAGCAGACTCCTAGCGGGAGGCCCCTACGAGCAGTACTTC
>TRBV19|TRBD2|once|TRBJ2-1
CASSSLDEASGGVFFF
TGTGCCAGTAGTAGCCTAGACGAGGCTAGCGGGGGAGTGTTTTTCTTC
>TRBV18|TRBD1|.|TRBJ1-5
CASSPDPQTGGIPYSNQPQHF
TGTGCCAGCTCACCAGACCCCCAGACAGGGGGCATTCCTTATAGCAATCAGCCCCAGCATTTT
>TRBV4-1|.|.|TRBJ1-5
CASSQEGHPFQQPQHF
TGCGCCAGCAGCCAAGAAGGACATCCATTCCAACAGCCCCAGCATTTT
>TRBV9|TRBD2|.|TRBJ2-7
CASSVAPSGRKGEQYF
TGTGCCAGCAGCGTAGCACCTAGCGGGAGAAAGGGCGAGCAGTACTTC